Below, 25 T cell receptor beta chains from the same sample are listed, as sequenced in a study of T cells in Graves' hyperthyroidism and ophthalmopathy. TCR beta CDR3 regions were amplified from RNA transcripts. The TCR CDR3 was amplified in a first-round RT-PCR using the HTBI primer set. Via MiXCR, TCRdb re-called the multiplex PCR reads, giving one row per CDR3 protein. The sample lists 500,000 to 600,000 distinct CDR3 sequences; under 60% were seen once. The sample was peripheral blood or thyroid tissue (not recorded which). All receptors derive from an adult woman with Graves' disease, either hyperthyroidism or ophthalmopathy (not recorded which).

This clonotype has a count of ten or more. The V gene is TRBV5-1, the J gene TRBJ2-2, with 11 bases matching TRBD2. The germline gives CDR1 SGHRS, CDR2 YFSETQ. V gave up 4 bases and J gave up 1 base; unmatched junction bases: 3. CDR3 length equals 16 residues. The CDR3 region is CASSETSGRNTGELFF. The CDR3 region has the DNA TGCGCCAGCAGCGAAACTAGCGGGAGGAACACCGGGGAGCTGTTTTTT.

This clonotype has ten or more counts. This rearrangement joins TRBV11-2 to TRBJ2-5; 12 bases agree with TRBD2. This CDR3 contains 18 residues. J was trimmed by 1 base and V by 5 bases; bases with no gene match: 11. The germline CDR1 and CDR2 sequences are SGHAT and FQNNGV. CDR3 coding DNA: TGTGCCAGCAGCCGGTGGGCTAGCGGGAGGGCTGCCCAAGAGACCCAGTACTTC. Translated: CASSRWASGRAAQETQYF.

The sample holds many counts of this clonotype. The chain links TRBV7-9 to TRBJ2-2, with D maybe TRBD2 (6 bases). This CDR3 spans 15 amino acids. The ends were cut back, 4 bases at V and 7 bases at J, with 16 bases in the middle. Germline lookup yields CDR1 SEHNR and CDR2 FQNEAQ (reference sequence). The CDR3 nucleotides read TGTGCCAGCAGCTCGAGGACTAACCGAAACGGGGAGCTGTTTTTT. Translating gives CASSSRTNRNGELFF.

This clonotype came up many times. The rearrangement uses TRBV2 and TRBJ2-5; maybe TRBD2 (6 bases). V lost 11 bases to trimming and J lost 2 bases, with 21 bases between them. This CDR3 is built from 15 residues. Germline V gives CDR1 SNHLY, CDR2 FYNNEI. CDR3 in amino acids: CASREREKWQETQYF. In nucleotides, the CDR3 is TGTGCCTCTAGAGAACGGGAGAAGTGGCAAGAGACCCAGTACTTC. The full variable domain, its missing parts supplied by reference TRBV2 and TRBJ2-5, is EPEVTQTPSHQVTQMGQEVILRCVPISNHLYFYWYRQILGQKVEFLVSFYNNEISEKSEIFDDQFSVERPDGSNFTLKIRSTKLEDSAMYFCASREREKWQETQYFGPGTRLLVL.

The J gene is TRBJ2-7, the V gene TRBV7-6, with 7 bases matching TRBD1. Unmatched junction bases numbered 6, after V lost 6 bases and J lost 4 bases. This CDR3 region has 13 residues. CDR1 SGHVS and CDR2 FNYEAQ come from the germline V gene. The CDR3 nucleotides are TGTGCCAGCAGTAATCAGGGGGAGTACGAGCAGTACTTC. Translation gives CASSNQGEYEQYF.

This clonotype was counted ten times or more. The chain employs TRBV7-6 and TRBJ1-5; D not resolved. The CDR3 spans 13 residues. Germline V gene lookup returns CDR1 SGHVS and CDR2 FNYEAQ. Trimming removed 0 bases at V and 5 bases at J, with 5 bases between. The DNA for the CDR3 is TGTGCCAGCAGCTTAGCCCTCGATCAGCCCCAGCATTTT. Protein product: CASSLALDQPQHF.

Comments on this clonotype: This may be a read error, as it is one base from a much larger clone. The chain joins TRBV6-1 to TRBJ2-5; the D call may be TRBD1 or TRBD2 (5 bases each). Trimming left V 8 bases short and J 5 bases short, with 15 bases between. Germline-derived CDR1 and CDR2 are MNHNS and SASEGT. The length of the CDR3 is 13 residues. The CDR3 here is CASARDLEETQYF. The CDR3 nucleotides are TGTGCCAGCGCCCGGGACCTTGAGGAGACCCAGTACTTC.

The chain combines TRBV7-2 with TRBJ2-7; D possibly uses TRBD1 or TRBD2 (6 bases each). Trimming removed 5 bases at V and 6 bases at J, with 17 bases between. Germline assignment: CDR1 SGHTA and CDR2 FQGNSA. CDR3 length: 14 residues. The CDR3: CASSPSRGGSEQYF. DNA of the CDR3: TGTGCCAGCAGCCCGTCCAGGGGAGGCTCCGAGCAGTACTTC.

V and J are TRBV11-2 and TRBJ1-5; D is perhaps TRBD1 (6 bases). The germline CDR1 and CDR2 sequences are SGHAT and FQNNGV. The CDR3 runs 17 residues. V lost 8 bases, J lost 7 bases, and 27 bases lay in between. This chain's CDR3 is CASSRDTEAERQQPQHF. The CDR3 nucleotides are TGTGCCAGCTCCCGGGACACTGAAGCGGAGCGCCAGCAGCCCCAGCATTTT.

This clonotype was recorded at least ten times. This chain's CDR3 is CSADARGHGRYEQYF. The CDR3, as DNA: TGCAGTGCTGACGCCAGGGGGCACGGGCGCTACGAGCAGTACTTC. V and J are TRBV20-1 and TRBJ2-7; 8 bases fit TRBD1. The CDR3 extends over 15 amino acids. The V and J ends lost 5 bases and 3 bases, in that order; junction bases with no gene match: 12. Germline values: CDR1 DFQATT, CDR2 SNEGSKA (reference sequence).

This clonotype was found many times. The V gene is TRBV7-9, the J gene TRBJ2-7; 13 nucleotides line up with TRBD2. Germline assignment: CDR1 SEHNR and CDR2 FQNEAQ (reference sequence). There are 16 residues in the CDR3. With V trimmed by 0 bases and J by 4 bases, 3 bases remained unmatched. DNA for the CDR3: TGTGCCAGCAGCTTAGCGGGGACTAGCGGGACGTACGAGCAGTACTTC. The encoded protein is CASSLAGTSGTYEQYF. The variable domain in full, completed from reference TRBV7-9 and TRBJ2-7, reads DTGVSQNPRHKITKRGQNVTFRCDPISEHNRLYWYRQTLGQGPEFLTYFQNEAQLEKSRLLSDRFSAERPKGSFSTLEIQRTEQGDSAMYLCASSLAGTSGTYEQYFGPGTRLTVT.

In this sample, this clonotype turned up many times. The chain couples TRBV7-2 to TRBJ2-2; D remains unclear. The V gene lost 5 bases and the J gene lost 4 bases, with 17 bases spanning the gap. The CDR3 has 16 residues. Germline loops: CDR1 SGHTA, CDR2 FQGNSA. DNA of the CDR3: TGTGCCAGCAGCCAGATGTTGGGATCTGGCACCGGGGAGCTGTTTTTT. Translated, it gives CASSQMLGSGTGELFF.

This clonotype was seen a handful of times. A read error may explain this, as a much larger clone is one base away. This rearrangement joins TRBV10-3 to TRBJ1-5; TRBD1 agrees at 7 bases. CDR3 length: 15 amino acids. The V gene's germline CDR1 is ENHRY and CDR2 SYGVKD. V was clipped by 3 bases and J by 2 bases; unmatched bases: 4. The CDR3 here is CAISEVDRGNQPQHF. In nucleotides, the CDR3 is TGTGCCATCAGTGAAGTTGACAGGGGCAATCAGCCCCAGCATTTT.

The V call is TRBV20-1, the J call TRBJ1-2; 8 bases align to TRBD1. This CDR3 contains 12 residues. Germline V gene lookup returns CDR1 DFQATT and CDR2 SNEGSKA (reference sequence). V lost 5 bases, J lost 6 bases, and 5 bases stayed unmatched. CDR3 protein: CSAYGTGDGYTF. CDR3 in DNA: TGCAGTGCTTACGGGACAGGAGATGGCTACACCTTC.

J is TRBJ1-5 and V is TRBV20-1; D is possibly TRBD1 (6 bases). V dropped 6 bases and J dropped 6 bases, with 15 bases sitting between them. The CDR3 consists of 13 residues. Germline CDR1 and CDR2: DFQATT and SNEGSKA (reference sequence). The CDR3 is CSAEGGAGQPQHF. DNA of the CDR3: TGCAGTGCAGAGGGGGGGGCCGGTCAGCCCCAGCATTTT.

This clonotype was found many times. The chain combines TRBV18 with TRBJ1-5; D gene ambiguous. The CDR3 runs to 14 residues. V lost 1 base and J 1 base, leaving 5 bases between the germline ends. The germline CDR1 and CDR2 sequences are KGHSH and LQKENI. The CDR3 spells CASSPQASNQPQHF. As DNA, the CDR3 is TGTGCCAGCTCACCACAGGCCAGCAATCAGCCCCAGCATTTT.

V is TRBV7-6 and J is TRBJ2-5, with D possibly being TRBD2 (5 bases). CDR3 size: 14 residues. V gave up 6 bases and J gave up 5 bases, with 16 bases separating them. From germline, CDR1 is SGHVS and CDR2 FNYEAQ. The CDR3 loop is CASSEAVSAETQYF. In DNA form, the CDR3 reads TGTGCCAGCAGTGAAGCGGTTTCCGCGGAGACCCAGTACTTC.

This clonotype was seen a handful of times. CDR3 residues: CASSDSGFSNTEAFF. CDR3 coding DNA: TGTGCCAGCAGTGATAGCGGATTTTCGAACACTGAAGCTTTCTTT. This rearrangement joins TRBV2 to TRBJ1-1; D gene ambiguous. The CDR3 is made up of 15 amino acids. Trimming removed 3 bases at V and 1 base at J, with 12 bases between. Germline assignment: CDR1 SNHLY and CDR2 FYNNEI.

The chain has TRBV2 and TRBJ1-2; TRBD1 is a possible D gene (5 bases). The CDR3 length is 14 residues. Between the trimmed V and J ends, which lost 1 base and 6 bases, there was a span of 12 bases. Germline lookup yields CDR1 SNHLY and CDR2 FYNNEI. CDR3 coding DNA: TGTGCCAGCAGTGAAGGGGGGGGTCCCAATGGCTACACCTTC. Translating gives CASSEGGGPNGYTF.

This clonotype appeared a few times. The chain has TRBV28 and TRBJ1-5, with 7 bases identical to TRBD1. J gave up 2 bases and V 6 bases, and 10 bases lay outside the gene matches. The germline CDR1 and CDR2 sequences are MDHEN and SYDVKM. The CDR3 loop spans 16 amino acids. CDR3 in amino acids: CASSARQGGGNQPQHF. The CDR3 DNA is TGTGCCAGCAGCGCCAGACAGGGCGGCGGCAATCAGCCCCAGCATTTT.

There are many counts of this clonotype. The chain combines TRBV7-2 with TRBJ1-5; 9 nucleotides align to TRBD1. This CDR3 has 16 residues. With V trimmed by 5 bases and J by 5 bases, 10 bases remained unmatched. Germline CDR1 and CDR2: SGHTA and FQGNSA. The CDR3 coding sequence is TGTGCCAGCAGCCCCCGGACAGGGGTCCTCTATCAGCCCCAGCATTTT. Translating it yields CASSPRTGVLYQPQHF.

The chain couples TRBV30 to TRBJ2-7; D gene ambiguous. The CDR3 totals 11 residues. Trimming pared 3 bases from V and 7 bases from J, leaving 10 bases between. Germline CDR1 GTSNPN, CDR2 SVGIG (reference sequence). The CDR3 here is CAWSRDSEQYF. In DNA, the CDR3 is TGTGCCTGGAGCCGTGACTCTGAGCAGTACTTC.

With regard to this clonotype: A much more abundant neighbour one base away suggests this may be a read error. V and J are TRBV24-1 and TRBJ2-3, with D possibly being TRBD1 (5 bases). CDR1 is KGHDR, CDR2 SFDVKD, per germline. The CDR3 consists of 15 residues. Trimming removed 1 base from V and 4 bases from J, with 11 bases in between. In nucleotides, the CDR3 is TGTGCCACCAGTGATTTTGGGGCCGGAGCAGATACGCAGTATTTT. Protein sequence: CATSDFGAGADTQYF.

The V gene is TRBV10-3, the J gene TRBJ1-1; D is unclear. Per the germline V gene, CDR1 is ENHRY and CDR2 is SYGVKD. V lost 4 bases to trimming and J lost 1 base, with 7 bases between them. The CDR3 is 13 amino acids. This CDR3 is CAISVGRNTEAFF. The CDR3 nucleotides are TGTGCCATCAGTGTAGGGAGGAACACTGAAGCTTTCTTT.

This clonotype was recorded at least ten times. The rearrangement joins TRBV7-9 to TRBJ1-3; D is uncertain. The CDR3 has 18 residues. Germline loops: CDR1 SEHNR, CDR2 FQNEAQ (reference sequence). V was cut by 1 base and J by 0 bases, with 16 bases left in between. In nucleotides, the CDR3 is TGTGCCAGCAGCTTAGTATCCCCAACATCGAGCTCTGGAAACACCATATATTTT. Translated, it gives CASSLVSPTSSSGNTIYF.